This TCR beta chain was observed in a study of CD8 T cells in ankylosing spondylitis. A single record per CDR3 protein comes from TCRdb applying MiXCR to the 5' RACE reads. The sample carries some 130,000 distinct CDR3 sequences, about 6.7% recorded once. The V segment lost 6 bases and the J segment 4 bases; nucleotides outside the gene matches: 8. Germline V lookup: CDR1 DFQATT, CDR2 SNEGSKA (reference sequence). CDR3 length: 13 amino acids. The sequencing sample was made of blood, either unsorted or a sorted T cell fraction (not recorded which). The clonotype originates from a female donor with ankylosing spondylitis or in good health (not recorded which). This chain uses TRBV20-1 with TRBJ1-2; 7 bases fit TRBD1. CDR3 nucleotide sequence: TGCAGTGCAGAAGTTCAGGGGGGCTATGGCTACACCTTC. As protein: CSAEVQGGYGYTF.